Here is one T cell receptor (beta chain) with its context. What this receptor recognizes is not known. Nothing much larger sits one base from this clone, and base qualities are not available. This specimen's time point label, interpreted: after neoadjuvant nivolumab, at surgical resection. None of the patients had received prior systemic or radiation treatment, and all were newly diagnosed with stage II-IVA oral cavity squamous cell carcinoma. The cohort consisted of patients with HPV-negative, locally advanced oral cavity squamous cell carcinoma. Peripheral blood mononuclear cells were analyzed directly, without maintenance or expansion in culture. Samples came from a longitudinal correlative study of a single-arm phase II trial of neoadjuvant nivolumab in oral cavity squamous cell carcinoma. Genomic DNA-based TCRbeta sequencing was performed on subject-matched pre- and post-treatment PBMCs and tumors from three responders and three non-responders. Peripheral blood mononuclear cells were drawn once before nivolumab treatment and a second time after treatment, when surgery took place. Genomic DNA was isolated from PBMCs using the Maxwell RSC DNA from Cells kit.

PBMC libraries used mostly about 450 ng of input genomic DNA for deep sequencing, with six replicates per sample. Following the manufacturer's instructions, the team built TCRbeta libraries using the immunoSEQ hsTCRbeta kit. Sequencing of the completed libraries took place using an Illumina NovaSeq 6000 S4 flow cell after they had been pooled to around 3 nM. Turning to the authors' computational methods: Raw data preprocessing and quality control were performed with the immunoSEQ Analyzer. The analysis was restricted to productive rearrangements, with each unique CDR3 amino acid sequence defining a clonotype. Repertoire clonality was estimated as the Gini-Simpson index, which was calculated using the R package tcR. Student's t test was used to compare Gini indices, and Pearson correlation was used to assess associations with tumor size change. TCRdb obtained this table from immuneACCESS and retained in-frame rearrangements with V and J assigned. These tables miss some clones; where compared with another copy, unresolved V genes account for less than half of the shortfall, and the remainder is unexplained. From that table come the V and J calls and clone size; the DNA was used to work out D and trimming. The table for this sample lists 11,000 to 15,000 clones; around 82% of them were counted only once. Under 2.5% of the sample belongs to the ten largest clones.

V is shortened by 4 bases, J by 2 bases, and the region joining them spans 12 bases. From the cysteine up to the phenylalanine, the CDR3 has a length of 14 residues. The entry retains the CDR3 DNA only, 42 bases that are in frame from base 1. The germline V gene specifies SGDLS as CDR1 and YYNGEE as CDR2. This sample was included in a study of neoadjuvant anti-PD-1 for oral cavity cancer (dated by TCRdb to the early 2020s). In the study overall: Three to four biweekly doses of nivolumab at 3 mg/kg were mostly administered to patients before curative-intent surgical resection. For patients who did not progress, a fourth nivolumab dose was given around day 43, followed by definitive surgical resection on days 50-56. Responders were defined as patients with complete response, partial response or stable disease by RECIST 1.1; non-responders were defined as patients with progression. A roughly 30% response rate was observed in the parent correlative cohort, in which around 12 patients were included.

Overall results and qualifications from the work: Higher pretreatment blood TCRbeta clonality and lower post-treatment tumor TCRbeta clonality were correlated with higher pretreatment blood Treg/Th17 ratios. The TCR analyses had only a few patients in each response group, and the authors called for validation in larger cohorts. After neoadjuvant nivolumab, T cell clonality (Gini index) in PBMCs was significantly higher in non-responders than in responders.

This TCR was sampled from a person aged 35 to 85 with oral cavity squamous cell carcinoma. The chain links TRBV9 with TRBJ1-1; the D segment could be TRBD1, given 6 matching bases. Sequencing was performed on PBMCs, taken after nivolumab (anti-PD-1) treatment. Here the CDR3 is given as CASSPGHLNTEAFF. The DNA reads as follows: TGTGCCAGCAGCCCGGGACATTTAAACACTGAAGCTTTCTTT.